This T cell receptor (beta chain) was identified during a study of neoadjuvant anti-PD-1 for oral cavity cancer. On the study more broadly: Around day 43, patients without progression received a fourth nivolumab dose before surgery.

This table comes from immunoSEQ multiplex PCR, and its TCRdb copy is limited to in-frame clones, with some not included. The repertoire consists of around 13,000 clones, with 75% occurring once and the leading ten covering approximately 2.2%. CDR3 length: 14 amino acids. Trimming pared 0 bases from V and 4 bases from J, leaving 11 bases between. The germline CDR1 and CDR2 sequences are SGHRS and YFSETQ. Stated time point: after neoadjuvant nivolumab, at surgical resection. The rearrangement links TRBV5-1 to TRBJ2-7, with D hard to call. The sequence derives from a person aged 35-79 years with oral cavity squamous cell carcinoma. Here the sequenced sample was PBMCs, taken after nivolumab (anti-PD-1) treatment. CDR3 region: CASSLEGRAYEQYF. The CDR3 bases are TGCGCCAGCAGCTTGGAAGGCCGAGCGTACGAGCAGTACTTC.